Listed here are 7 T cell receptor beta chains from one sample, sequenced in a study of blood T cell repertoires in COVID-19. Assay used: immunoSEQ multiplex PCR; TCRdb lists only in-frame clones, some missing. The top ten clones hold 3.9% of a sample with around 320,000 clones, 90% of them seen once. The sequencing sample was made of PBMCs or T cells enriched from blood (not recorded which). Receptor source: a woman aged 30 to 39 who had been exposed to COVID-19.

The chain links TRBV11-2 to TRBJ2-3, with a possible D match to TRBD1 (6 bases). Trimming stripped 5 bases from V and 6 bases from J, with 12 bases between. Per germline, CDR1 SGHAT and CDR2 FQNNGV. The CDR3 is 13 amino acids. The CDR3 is CASSKYREDTQYF. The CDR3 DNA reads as TGTGCCAGCAGCAAGTACAGGGAGGATACGCAGTATTTT.

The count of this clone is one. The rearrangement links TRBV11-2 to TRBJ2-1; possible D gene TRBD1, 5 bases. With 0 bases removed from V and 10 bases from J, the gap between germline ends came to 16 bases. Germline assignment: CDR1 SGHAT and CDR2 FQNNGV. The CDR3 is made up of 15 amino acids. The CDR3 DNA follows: TGTGCCAGCAGCTTAGACAGGGTAGTGTGGGGCGAGCAGTTCTTC. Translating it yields CASSLDRVVWGEQFF.

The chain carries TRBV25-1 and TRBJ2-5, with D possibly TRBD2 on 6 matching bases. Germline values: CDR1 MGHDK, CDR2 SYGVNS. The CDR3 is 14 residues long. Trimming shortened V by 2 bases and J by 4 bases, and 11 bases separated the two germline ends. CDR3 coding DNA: TGTGCCAGCAGTGAAGTCGGAGCGGGAGAGACCCAGTACTTC. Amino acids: CASSEVGAGETQYF.

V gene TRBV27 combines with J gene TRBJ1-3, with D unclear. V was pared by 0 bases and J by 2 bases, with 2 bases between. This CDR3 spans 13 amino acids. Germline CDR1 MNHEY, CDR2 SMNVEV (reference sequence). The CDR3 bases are TGTGCCAGCAGTTTATCCGCTGGAAACACCATATATTTT. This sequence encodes CASSLSAGNTIYF.

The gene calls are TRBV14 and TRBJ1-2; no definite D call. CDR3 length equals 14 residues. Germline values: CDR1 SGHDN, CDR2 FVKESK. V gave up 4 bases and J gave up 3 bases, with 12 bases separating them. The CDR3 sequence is CASSPRGFYYGYTF. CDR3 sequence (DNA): TGTGCCAGCAGCCCCCGAGGGTTTTACTATGGCTACACCTTC.

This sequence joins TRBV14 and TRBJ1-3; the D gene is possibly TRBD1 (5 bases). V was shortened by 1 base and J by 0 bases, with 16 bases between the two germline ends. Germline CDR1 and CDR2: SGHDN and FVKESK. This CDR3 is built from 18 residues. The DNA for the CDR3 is TGTGCCAGCAGCCAAGGTGTCGCGGGGCAGAGCTCTGGAAACACCATATATTTT. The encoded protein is CASSQGVAGQSSGNTIYF.

The CDR3 nucleotides read TGCGCCAGCAGCCAAGATGCAGGGTTTCCTGAAGCTTTCTTT. Its protein is CASSQDAGFPEAFF. This chain uses TRBV4-1 with TRBJ1-1; possibly TRBD1 for D (5 bases). The germline CDR1 and CDR2 sequences are MGHRA and YSYEKL. CDR3 length: 14 amino acids. V gave up 0 bases and J gave up 6 bases, with 11 bases separating them.